This T cell receptor beta chain comes out of a study of blood T cells in healthy people across ages. The CDR3 is made up of 15 amino acids. Germline CDR1 reads LNHDA; CDR2 reads SQIVND (reference sequence). The use of a sample-barcoded 5' primer and a J-beta primer mix characterized a second PCR of 7 to 11 cycles. TCRdb passed the 5' RACE reads through MiXCR, listing each CDR3 protein once. The sample lists approximately 780,000 distinct CDR3 sequences, roughly 26% occurring once. Per sample, at least 6 micrograms of total RNA were extracted. Separately, the same data were catalogued under a study of T cells of mothers and their children. From that paper: RNA was extracted, and all of it went into cDNA synthesis at around 1.4 ug per 15 ul. For each mother, over 10 million TCR beta CDR3 reads were obtained, and for each child, a few million. With unrelated pairs as the comparison, related mother-child pairs had a slightly higher overlap that was not significant.

The J gene is TRBJ2-5, the V gene TRBV19, with 7 bases identical to TRBD1. The J call is in doubt because the DNA end fits TRBJ2-1 better. The sample taken for sequencing was blood. The clonotype originates from a boy aged 5 to 17 in good health. The CDR3 coding sequence is TGTGCCTCAAAGGTCGGGACAGCTAGTTACAATGAGCAGTTCTTC. Its protein is CASKVGTASYNEQFF.